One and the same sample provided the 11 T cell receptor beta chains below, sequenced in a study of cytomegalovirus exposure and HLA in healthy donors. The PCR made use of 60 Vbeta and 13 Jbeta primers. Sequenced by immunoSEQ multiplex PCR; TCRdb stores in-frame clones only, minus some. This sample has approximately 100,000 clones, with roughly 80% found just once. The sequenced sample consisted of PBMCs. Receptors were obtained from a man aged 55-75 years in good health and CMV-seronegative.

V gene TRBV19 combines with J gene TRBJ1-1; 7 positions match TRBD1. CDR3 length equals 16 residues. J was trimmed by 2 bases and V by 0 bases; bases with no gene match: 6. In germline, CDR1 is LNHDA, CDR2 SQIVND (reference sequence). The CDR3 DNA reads TGTGCCAGTAGTATAGACCTGACAGGGATAAACACTGAAGCTTTCTTT. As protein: CASSIDLTGINTEAFF.

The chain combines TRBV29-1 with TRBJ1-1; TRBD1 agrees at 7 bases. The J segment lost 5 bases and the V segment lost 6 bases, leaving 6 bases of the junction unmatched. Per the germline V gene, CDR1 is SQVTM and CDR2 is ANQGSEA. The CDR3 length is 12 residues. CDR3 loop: CSVEAGGTEAFF. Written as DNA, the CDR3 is TGCAGCGTAGAGGCAGGGGGGACTGAAGCTTTCTTT.

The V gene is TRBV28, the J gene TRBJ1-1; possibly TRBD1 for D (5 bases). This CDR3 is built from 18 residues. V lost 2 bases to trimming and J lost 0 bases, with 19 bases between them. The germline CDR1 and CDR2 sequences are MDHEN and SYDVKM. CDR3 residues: CASSLEALPAGMNTEAFF. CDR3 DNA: TGTGCCAGCAGTTTAGAAGCCCTCCCGGCAGGGATGAACACTGAAGCTTTCTTT.

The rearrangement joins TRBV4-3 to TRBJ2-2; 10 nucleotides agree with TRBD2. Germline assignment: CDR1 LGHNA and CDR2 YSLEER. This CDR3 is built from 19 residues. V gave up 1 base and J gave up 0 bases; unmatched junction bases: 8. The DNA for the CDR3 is TGCGCCAGCAGCCAAGGCCCTAGCGGGGGAGATACGAACACCGGGGAGCTGTTTTTT. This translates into CASSQGPSGGDTNTGELFF.

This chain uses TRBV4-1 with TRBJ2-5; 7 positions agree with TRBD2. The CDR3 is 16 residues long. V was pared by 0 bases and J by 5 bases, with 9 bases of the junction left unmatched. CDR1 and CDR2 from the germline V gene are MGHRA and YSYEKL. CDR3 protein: CASSQEGAGWGETQYF. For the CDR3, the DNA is TGCGCCAGCAGCCAAGAGGGAGCGGGGTGGGGTGAGACCCAGTACTTC.

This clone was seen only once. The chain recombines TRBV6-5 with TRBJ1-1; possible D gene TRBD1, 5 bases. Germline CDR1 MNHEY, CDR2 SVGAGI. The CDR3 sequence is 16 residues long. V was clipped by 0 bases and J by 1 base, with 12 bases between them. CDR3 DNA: TGTGCCAGCAGTTACTCGCCGGGACTCCGGAACACTGAAGCTTTCTTT. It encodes CASSYSPGLRNTEAFF.

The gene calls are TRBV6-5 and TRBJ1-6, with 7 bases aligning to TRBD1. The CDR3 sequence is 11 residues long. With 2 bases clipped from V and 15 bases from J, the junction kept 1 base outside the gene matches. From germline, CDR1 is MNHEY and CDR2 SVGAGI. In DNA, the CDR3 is TGTGCCAGCAGTTACAGGGGGCGCCTCCACTTT. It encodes CASSYRGRLHF.

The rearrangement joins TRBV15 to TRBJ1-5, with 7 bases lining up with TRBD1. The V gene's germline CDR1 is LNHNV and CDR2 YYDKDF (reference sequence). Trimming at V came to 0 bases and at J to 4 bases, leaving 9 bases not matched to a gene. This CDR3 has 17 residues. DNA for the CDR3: TGTGCCACCAGCAGAGATCTCGTGGGACAGTCAAATCAGCCCCAGCATTTT. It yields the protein CATSRDLVGQSNQPQHF.

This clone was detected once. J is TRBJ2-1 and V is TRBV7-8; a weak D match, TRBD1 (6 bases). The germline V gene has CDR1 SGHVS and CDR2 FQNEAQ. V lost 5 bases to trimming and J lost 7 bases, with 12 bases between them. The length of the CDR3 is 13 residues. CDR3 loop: CASSTERGNEQFF. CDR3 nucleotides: TGTGCCAGCAGCACTGAAAGGGGGAATGAGCAGTTCTTC. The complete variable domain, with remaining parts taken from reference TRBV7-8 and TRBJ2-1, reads GAGVSQSPRYKVAKRGQDVALRCDPISGHVSLFWYQQALGQGPEFLTYFQNEAQLDKSGLPSDRFFAERPEGSVSTLKIQRTQQEDSAVYLCASSTERGNEQFFGPGTRLTVL.

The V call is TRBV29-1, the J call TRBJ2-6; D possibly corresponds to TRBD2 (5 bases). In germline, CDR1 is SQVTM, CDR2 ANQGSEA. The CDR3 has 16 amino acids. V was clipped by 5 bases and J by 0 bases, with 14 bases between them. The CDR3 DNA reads TGCAGCGTTTTTCTTCCGAGGGTCTCTGGGGCCAACGTCCTGACTTTC. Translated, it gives CSVFLPRVSGANVLTF.

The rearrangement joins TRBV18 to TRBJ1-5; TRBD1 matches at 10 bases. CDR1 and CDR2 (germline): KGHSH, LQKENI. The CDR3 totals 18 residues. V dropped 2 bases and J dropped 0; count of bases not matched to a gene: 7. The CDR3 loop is CASSPETGGAYSNQPQHF. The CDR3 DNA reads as TGTGCCAGCTCACCAGAGACAGGGGGCGCGTATAGCAATCAGCCCCAGCATTTT.